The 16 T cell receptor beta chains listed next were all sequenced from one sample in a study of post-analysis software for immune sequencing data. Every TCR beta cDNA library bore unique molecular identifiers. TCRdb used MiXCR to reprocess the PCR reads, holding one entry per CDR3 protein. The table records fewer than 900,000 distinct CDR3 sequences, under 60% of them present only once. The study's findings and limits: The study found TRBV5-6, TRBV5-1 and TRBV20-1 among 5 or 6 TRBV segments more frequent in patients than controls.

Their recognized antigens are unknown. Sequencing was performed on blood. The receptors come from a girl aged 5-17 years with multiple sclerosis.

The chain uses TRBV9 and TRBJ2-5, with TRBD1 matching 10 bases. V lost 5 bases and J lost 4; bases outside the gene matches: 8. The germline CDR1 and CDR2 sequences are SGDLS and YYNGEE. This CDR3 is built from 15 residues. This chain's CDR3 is CASSDSGTGAETQYF. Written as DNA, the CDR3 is TGTGCCAGCAGTGATTCCGGGACAGGGGCAGAGACCCAGTACTTC.

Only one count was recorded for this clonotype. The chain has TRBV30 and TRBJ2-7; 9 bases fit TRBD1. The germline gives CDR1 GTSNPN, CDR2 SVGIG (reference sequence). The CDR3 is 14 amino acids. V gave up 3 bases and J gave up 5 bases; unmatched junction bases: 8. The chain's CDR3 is CAWSRDRALDEQYF. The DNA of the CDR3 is TGTGCCTGGAGCCGGGACAGGGCTCTGGACGAGCAGTACTTC.

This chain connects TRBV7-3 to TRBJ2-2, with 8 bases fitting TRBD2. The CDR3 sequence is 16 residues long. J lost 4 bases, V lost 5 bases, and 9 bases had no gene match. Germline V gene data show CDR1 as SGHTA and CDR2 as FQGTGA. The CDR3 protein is CASSLAGAGVTGELFF. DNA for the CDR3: TGTGCCAGCAGCCTAGCTGGAGCGGGAGTCACCGGGGAGCTGTTTTTT.

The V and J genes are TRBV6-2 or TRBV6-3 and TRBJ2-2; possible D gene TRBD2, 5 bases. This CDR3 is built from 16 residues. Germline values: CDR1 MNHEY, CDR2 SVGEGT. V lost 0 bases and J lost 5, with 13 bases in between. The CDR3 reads CASSYSASSPTGELFF. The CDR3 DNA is TGTGCCAGCAGTTACTCGGCTAGCTCGCCGACCGGGGAGCTGTTTTTT.

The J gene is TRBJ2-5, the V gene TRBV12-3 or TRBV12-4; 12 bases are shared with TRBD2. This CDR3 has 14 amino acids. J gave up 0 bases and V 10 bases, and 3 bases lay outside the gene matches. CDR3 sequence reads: CATRTSGNQETQYF. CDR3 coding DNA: TGTGCCACCCGGACTAGCGGGAACCAAGAGACCCAGTACTTC.

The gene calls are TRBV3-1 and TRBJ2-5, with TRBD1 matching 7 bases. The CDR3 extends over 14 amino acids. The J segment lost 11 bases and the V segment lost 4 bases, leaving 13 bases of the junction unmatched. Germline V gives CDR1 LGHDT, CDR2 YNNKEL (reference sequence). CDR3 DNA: TGTGCCAGCAGCCCGGGGACAGTAGGCCCGGAGCAGTACTTC. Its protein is CASSPGTVGPEQYF.

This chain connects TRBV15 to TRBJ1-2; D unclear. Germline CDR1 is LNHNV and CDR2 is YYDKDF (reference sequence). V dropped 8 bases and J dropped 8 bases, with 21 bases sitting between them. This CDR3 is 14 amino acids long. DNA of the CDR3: TGTGCCACCCGTCGTGGAGTGGGAGACCGGGGCTACACCTTC. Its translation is CATRRGVGDRGYTF.

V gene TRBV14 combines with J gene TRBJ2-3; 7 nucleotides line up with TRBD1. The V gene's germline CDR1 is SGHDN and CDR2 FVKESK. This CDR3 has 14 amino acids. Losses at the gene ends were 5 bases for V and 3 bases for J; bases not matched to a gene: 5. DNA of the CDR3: TGTGCCAGCAGCAAGGGCAGGGGGACAGATACGCAGTATTTT. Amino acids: CASSKGRGTDTQYF. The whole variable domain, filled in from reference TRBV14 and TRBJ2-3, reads EAGVTQFPSHSVIEKGQTVTLRCDPISGHDNLYWYRRVMGKEIKFLLHFVKESKQDESGMPNNRFLAERTGGTYSTLKVQPAELEDSGVYFCASSKGRGTDTQYFGPGTRLTVL.

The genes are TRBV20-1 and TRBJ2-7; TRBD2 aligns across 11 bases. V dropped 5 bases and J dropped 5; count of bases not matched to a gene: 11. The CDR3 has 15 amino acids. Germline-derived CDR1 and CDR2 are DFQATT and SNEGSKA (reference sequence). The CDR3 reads CSAPFGTSGLHEQYF. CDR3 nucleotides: TGCAGTGCTCCCTTCGGGACTAGCGGTTTGCACGAGCAGTACTTC.

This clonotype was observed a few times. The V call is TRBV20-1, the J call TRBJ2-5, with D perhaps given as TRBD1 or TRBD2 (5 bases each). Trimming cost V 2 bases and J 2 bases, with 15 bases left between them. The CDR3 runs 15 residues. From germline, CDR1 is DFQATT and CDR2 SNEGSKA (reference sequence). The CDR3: CSARPRDLRQETQYF. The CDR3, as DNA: TGCAGTGCTAGACCCCGGGACCTTAGGCAAGAGACCCAGTACTTC.

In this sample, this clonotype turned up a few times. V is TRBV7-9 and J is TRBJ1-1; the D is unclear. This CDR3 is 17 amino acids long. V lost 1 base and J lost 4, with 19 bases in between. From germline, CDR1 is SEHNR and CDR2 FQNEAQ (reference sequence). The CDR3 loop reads CASSLVSQVGPGTEAFF. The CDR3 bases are TGTGCCAGCAGCTTAGTCTCCCAGGTTGGGCCGGGCACTGAAGCTTTCTTT. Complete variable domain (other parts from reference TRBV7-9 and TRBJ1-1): DTGVSQNPRHKITKRGQNVTFRCDPISEHNRLYWYRQTLGQGPEFLTYFQNEAQLEKSRLLSDRFSAERPKGSFSTLEIQRTEQGDSAMYLCASSLVSQVGPGTEAFFGQGTRLTVV.

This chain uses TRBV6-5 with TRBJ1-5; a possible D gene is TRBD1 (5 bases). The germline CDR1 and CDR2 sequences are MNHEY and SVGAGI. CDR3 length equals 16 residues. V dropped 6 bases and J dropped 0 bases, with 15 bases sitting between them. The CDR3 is CASSPWADSSNQPQHF. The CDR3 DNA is TGTGCCAGCAGCCCATGGGCAGACAGTAGCAATCAGCCCCAGCATTTT.

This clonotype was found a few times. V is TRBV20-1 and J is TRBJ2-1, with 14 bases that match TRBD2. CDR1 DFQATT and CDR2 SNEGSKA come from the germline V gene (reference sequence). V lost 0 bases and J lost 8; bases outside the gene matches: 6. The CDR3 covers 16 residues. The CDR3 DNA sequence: TGCAGTGCTAGAGATTGGACTAGCGGGGGGTGGGATGAGCAGTTCTTC. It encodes CSARDWTSGGWDEQFF.

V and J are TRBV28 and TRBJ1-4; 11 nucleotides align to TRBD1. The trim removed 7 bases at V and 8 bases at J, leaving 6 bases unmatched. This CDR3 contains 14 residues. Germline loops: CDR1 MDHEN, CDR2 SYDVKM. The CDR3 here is CASKSGTGGEKLFF. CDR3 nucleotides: TGTGCCAGCAAGTCCGGGACAGGGGGAGAAAAACTGTTTTTT.

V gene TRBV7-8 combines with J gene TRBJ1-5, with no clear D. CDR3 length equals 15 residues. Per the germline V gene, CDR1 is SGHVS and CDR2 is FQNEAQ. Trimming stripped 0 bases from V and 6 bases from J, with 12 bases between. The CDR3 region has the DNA TGTGCCAGCAGCTTAGCGCTTGGTGCTGGTCAGCCCCAGCATTTT. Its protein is CASSLALGAGQPQHF.

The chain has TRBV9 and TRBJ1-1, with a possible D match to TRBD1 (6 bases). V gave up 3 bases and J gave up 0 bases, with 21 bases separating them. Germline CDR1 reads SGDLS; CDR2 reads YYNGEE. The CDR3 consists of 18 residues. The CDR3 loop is CASSGSDLGGGMNTEAFF. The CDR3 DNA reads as TGTGCCAGCAGCGGATCGGACCTCGGTGGGGGCATGAACACTGAAGCTTTCTTT.